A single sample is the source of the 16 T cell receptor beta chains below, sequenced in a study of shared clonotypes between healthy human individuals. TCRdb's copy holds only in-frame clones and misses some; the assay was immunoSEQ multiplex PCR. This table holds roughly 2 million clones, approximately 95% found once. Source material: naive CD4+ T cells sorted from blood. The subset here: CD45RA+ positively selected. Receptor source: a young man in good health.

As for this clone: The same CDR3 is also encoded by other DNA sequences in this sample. As DNA, the CDR3 is TGTGCCACCAGCAGGGATAGGTACGAGCAGTACTTC. This codes for CATSRDRYEQYF. The rearrangement uses TRBV15 and TRBJ2-7; no clear D gene. The V end lost 3 bases, the J end lost 4 bases, and 7 bases lay between the germline ends. Germline assignment: CDR1 LNHNV and CDR2 YYDKDF (reference sequence). The CDR3 has 12 residues.

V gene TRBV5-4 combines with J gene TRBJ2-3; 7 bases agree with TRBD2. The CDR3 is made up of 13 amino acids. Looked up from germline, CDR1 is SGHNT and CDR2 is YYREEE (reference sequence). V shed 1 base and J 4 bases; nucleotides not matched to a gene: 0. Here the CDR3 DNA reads TGTGCCAGCAGCTTGCGGGAGGCAGATACGCAGTATTTT. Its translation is CASSLREADTQYF.

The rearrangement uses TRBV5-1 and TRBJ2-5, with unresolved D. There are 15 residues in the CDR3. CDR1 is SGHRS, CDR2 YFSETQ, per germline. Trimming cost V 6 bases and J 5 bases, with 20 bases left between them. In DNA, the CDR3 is TGCGCCAGCACCCCCCTCCGTCTCGGTCTTGAGACCCAGTACTTC. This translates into CASTPLRLGLETQYF.

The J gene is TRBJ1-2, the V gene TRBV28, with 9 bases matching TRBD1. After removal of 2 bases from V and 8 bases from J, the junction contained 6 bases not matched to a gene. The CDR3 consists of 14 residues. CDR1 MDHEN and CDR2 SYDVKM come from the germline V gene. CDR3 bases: TGTGCCAGCAGTTTAGATGGACAGGGGACCGGCTACACCTTC. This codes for CASSLDGQGTGYTF.

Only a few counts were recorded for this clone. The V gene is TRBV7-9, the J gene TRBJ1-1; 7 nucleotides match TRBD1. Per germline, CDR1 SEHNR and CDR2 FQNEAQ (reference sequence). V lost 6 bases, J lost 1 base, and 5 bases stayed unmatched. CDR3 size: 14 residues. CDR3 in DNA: TGTGCCAGCAGAGCCGGGACAGCGAACACTGAAGCTTTCTTT. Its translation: CASRAGTANTEAFF.

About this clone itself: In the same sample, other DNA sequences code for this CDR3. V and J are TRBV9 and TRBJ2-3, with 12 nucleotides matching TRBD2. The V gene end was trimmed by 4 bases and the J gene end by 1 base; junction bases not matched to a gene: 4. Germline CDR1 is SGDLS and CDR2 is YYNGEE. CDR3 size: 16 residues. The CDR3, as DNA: TGTGCCAGCAGCTCCCGGACTAGCGGGGGCACAGATACGCAGTATTTT. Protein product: CASSSRTSGGTDTQYF.

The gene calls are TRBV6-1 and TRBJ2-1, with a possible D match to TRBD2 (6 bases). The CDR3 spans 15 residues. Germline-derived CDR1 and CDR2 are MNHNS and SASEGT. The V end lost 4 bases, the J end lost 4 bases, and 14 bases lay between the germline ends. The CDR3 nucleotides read TGTGCCAGCAGTGCCGCCACTAGCCAGTACAATGAGCAGTTCTTC. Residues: CASSAATSQYNEQFF.

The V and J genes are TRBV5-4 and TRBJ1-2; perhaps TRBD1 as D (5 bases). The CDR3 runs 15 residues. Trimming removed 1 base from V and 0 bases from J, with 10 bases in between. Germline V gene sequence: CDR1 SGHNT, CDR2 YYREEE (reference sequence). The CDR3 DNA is TGTGCCAGCAGCTTGCAGGGTAATCCTAACTATGGCTACACCTTC. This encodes CASSLQGNPNYGYTF. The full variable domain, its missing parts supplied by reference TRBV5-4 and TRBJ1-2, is ETGVTQSPTHLIKTRGQQVTLRCSSQSGHNTVSWYQQALGQGPQFIFQYYREEENGRGNFPPRFSGLQFPNYSSELNVNALELDDSALYLCASSLQGNPNYGYTFGSGTRLTVV.

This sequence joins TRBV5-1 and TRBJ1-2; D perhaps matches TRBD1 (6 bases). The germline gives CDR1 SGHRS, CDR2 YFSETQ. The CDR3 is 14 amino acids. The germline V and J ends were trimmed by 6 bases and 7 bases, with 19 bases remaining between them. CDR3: CASTDPSAGVGYTF. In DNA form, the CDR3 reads TGCGCCAGCACCGACCCTTCGGCAGGGGTTGGCTACACCTTC.

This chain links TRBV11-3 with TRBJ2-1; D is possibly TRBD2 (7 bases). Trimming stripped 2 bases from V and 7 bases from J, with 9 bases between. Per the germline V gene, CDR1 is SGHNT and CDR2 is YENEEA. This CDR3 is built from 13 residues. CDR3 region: CASSLRGGNEQFF. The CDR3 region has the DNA TGTGCCAGCAGCTTAAGGGGGGGGAATGAGCAGTTCTTC.

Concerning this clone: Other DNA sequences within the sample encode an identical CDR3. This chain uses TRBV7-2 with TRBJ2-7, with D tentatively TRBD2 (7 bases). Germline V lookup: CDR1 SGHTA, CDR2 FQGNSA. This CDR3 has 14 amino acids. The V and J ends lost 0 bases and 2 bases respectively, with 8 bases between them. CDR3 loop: CASSLAGGPYEQYF. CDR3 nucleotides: TGTGCCAGCAGCTTAGCGGGGGGGCCCTACGAGCAGTACTTC.

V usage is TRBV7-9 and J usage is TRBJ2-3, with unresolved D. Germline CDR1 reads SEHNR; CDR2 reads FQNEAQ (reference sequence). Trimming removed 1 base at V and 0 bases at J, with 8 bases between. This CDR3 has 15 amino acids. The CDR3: CASSLVEGSTDTQYF. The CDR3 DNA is TGTGCCAGCAGCTTAGTCGAAGGAAGCACAGATACGCAGTATTTT.

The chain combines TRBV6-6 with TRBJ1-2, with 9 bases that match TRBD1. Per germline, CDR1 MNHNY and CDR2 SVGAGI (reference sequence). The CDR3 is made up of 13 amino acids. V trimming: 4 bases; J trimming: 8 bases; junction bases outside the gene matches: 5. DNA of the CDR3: TGTGCCAGCAGTTCCCGGACAGGGGTAGGCTACACCTTC. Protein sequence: CASSSRTGVGYTF.

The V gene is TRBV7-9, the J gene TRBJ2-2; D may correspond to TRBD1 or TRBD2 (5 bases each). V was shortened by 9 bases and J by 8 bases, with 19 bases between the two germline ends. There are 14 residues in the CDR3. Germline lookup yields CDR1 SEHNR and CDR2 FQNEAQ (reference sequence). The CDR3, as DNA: TGTGCCAGTTACCACGGGGCTAGAGGTGGGGAGCTGTTTTTT. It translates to CASYHGARGGELFF.

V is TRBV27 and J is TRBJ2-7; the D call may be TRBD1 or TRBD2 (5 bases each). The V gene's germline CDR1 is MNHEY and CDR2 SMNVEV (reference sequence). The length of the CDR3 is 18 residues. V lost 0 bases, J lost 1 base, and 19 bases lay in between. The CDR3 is CASSLSPAGRLGSYEQYF. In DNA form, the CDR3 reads TGTGCCAGCAGTTTATCGCCGGCAGGGAGATTAGGTTCCTACGAGCAGTACTTC.

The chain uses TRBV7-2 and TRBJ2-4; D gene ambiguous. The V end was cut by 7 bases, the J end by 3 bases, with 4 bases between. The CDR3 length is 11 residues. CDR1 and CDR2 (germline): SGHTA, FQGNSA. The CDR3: CASIVKNIQYF. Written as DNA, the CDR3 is TGTGCCAGCATCGTCAAAAACATTCAGTACTTC.